This T cell receptor beta chain derives from a study of blood T cell repertoires in COVID-19. At the level of the study: From the United States, Italy and Spain came samples of acute and convalescent COVID-19. PBMCs, B-cell-depleted T cells, or T cells provided the cDNA or gDNA that made up the material.

In the authors' workflow: Nucleated cell counts were estimated from reference gene primer amplification. Profiling relied on immunoSEQ multiplex PCR, and the TCRdb table lists in-frame clones only, not all of them. V and J calls plus clone size are reproduced from that table; the DNA served to infer D and trimming. The sample contains around 150,000 clones, 80% to 90% of which appear only once. Germline V gene sequence: CDR1 LGHDT, CDR2 YNNKEL (reference sequence). V shed 0 bases and J shed 8 bases, with 13 bases lying between them. The CDR3 has 14 residues. This sequence was found in a man between 65 and 85 years old with acute or convalescent COVID-19. This chain connects TRBV3-1 (or the pseudogene TRBV3-2) to TRBJ1-2; D might be TRBD1 (5 bases). The material sequenced was peripheral blood. This CDR3 reads CASSQDEGRGGYTF. CDR3 coding DNA: TGTGCCAGCAGCCAAGATGAGGGACGGGGGGGCTACACCTTC.